A single sample is the source of the 32 T cell receptor beta chains below, sequenced in a study of T cell clonotyping in hematopoietic cell transplantation. Assay used: immunoSEQ multiplex PCR; TCRdb lists only in-frame clones, some missing. The sample comprises tens of thousands of clones, roughly three quarters of which are singletons, and about 6% rests with the top ten. Noted time point: recipient sample about 28 days before transplant, after cytoreduction. The specimen was peripheral blood mononuclear cells, collected before stem cell transplant. Receptors were obtained from a man in his fifties or sixties with myelodysplastic syndrome. Some clones in this sample may be carry-over from other donors' samples.

This sequence joins TRBV28 and TRBJ2-5; D unclear. Germline V CDR1 and CDR2: MDHEN, SYDVKM. The CDR3 is 17 residues long. V dropped 5 bases and J dropped 1 base, with 20 bases sitting between them. The CDR3 spells CASSLPAGQSIQETQYF. The CDR3 nucleotides read TGTGCCAGCAGTCTACCGGCCGGCCAGTCAATCCAAGAGACCCAGTACTTC. Full variable domain (remainder filled in from reference TRBV28 and TRBJ2-5): DVKVTQSSRYLVKRTGEKVFLECVQDMDHENMFWYRQDPGLGLRLIYFSYDVKMKEKGDIPEGYSVSREKKERFSLILESASTNQTSMYLCASSLPAGQSIQETQYFGPGTRLLVL.

V is TRBV5-1 and J is TRBJ1-4; 7 nucleotides align to TRBD1. Germline CDR1 and CDR2: SGHRS and YFSETQ. After removal of 2 bases from V and 7 bases from J, the junction contained 8 bases not matched to a gene. The CDR3 totals 15 residues. In nucleotides, the CDR3 is TGCGCCAGCAGCTTACAGGGGAGCGTCGGTGAAAAACTGTTTTTT. Its translation: CASSLQGSVGEKLFF.

The chain recombines TRBV30 with TRBJ1-3, with D maybe TRBD1 (5 bases). Germline V gene data show CDR1 as GTSNPN and CDR2 as SVGIG (reference sequence). The CDR3 consists of 14 residues. The V end lost 1 base, the J end lost 0 bases, and 7 bases lay between the germline ends. As DNA, the CDR3 is TGTGCCTGGAGTGAGGGGATCTCTGGAAACACCATATATTTT. Residues: CAWSEGISGNTIYF.

The chain uses TRBV2 and TRBJ2-3; the match to TRBD2 covers 7 bases. The V and J ends lost 8 bases and 1 base, in that order; junction bases with no gene match: 12. CDR1 SNHLY and CDR2 FYNNEI come from the germline V gene. The CDR3 contains 16 residues. CDR3 in DNA: TGTGCCAGCCGCCACTGGGCGACTAGCCGCACAGATACGCAGTATTTT. Encoded protein: CASRHWATSRTDTQYF.

The genes are TRBV11-3 and TRBJ2-5, with TRBD1 matching 12 bases. The CDR3 runs 17 residues. The germline V gene encodes CDR1 SGHNT and CDR2 YENEEA. V shed 4 bases, J shed 5 bases, and the junction held 11 bases outside the gene matches. CDR3 sequence: CASSSGQGAPGFETQYF. CDR3 bases: TGTGCCAGCAGCTCGGGACAGGGGGCGCCGGGATTCGAGACCCAGTACTTC.

This clone was counted only a few times. The J gene is TRBJ1-5, the V gene TRBV30; 9 bases match TRBD1. The CDR3 covers 15 residues. V lost 0 bases and J lost 7; bases outside the gene matches: 7. CDR1 and CDR2 (germline): GTSNPN, SVGIG (reference sequence). DNA for the CDR3: TGTGCCTGGAGTGTGAGGACAGGGGCGCGGCAGCCCCAGCATTTT. This translates into CAWSVRTGARQPQHF. Full variable domain (missing parts from reference TRBV30 and TRBJ1-5): SQTIHQWPATLVQPVGSPLSLECTVEGTSNPNLYWYRQAAGRGLQLLFYSVGIGQISSEVPQNLSASRPQDRQFILSSKKLLLSDSGFYLCAWSVRTGARQPQHFGDGTRLSIL.

The V call is TRBV28, the J call TRBJ1-6; 10 nucleotides agree with TRBD1. Germline lookup yields CDR1 MDHEN and CDR2 SYDVKM. V shed 4 bases and J 0 bases; nucleotides not matched to a gene: 6. The CDR3 has 18 amino acids. The CDR3 DNA reads as TGTGCCAGCAGTTCGGGACAGGGGACACGCTCCTATAATTCACCCCTCCACTTT. Its translation is CASSSGQGTRSYNSPLHF.

This sequence joins TRBV5-4 and TRBJ1-2; 8 bases agree with TRBD1. The length of the CDR3 is 15 residues. Trimming removed 1 base from V and 6 bases from J; junction bases left unmatched: 8. Germline V CDR1 and CDR2: SGHNT, YYREEE (reference sequence). The CDR3 region is CASSLPRTGTDGYTF. CDR3 sequence (DNA): TGTGCCAGCAGCTTGCCCCGGACAGGGACCGATGGCTACACCTTC.

The rearrangement joins TRBV29-1 to TRBJ2-7; TRBD1 is a possible D gene (6 bases). Trimming took off 7 bases at V and 1 base at J, with 14 bases between the two ends. CDR1 is SQVTM, CDR2 ANQGSEA, per germline. The CDR3 is 13 amino acids. CDR3 coding DNA: TGCAGCGGCTCACAGGGATTGTCCTACGAGCAGTACTTC. Translated, it gives CSGSQGLSYEQYF.

This chain links TRBV5-4 with TRBJ2-5; a weak D match, TRBD2 (5 bases). CDR1 and CDR2 (germline): SGHNT, YYREEE (reference sequence). CDR3 length: 16 residues. V was clipped by 1 base and J by 5 bases, with 18 bases between them. The CDR3 here is CASSLWGNGNLETQYF. Here the CDR3 DNA reads TGTGCCAGCAGCTTGTGGGGTAACGGGAATCTTGAGACCCAGTACTTC.

The chain has TRBV29-1 and TRBJ2-3, with a possible D match to TRBD1 (6 bases). The CDR3 has 16 amino acids. Germline V gives CDR1 SQVTM, CDR2 ANQGSEA. The V end lost 2 bases, the J end lost 0 bases, and 15 bases lay between the germline ends. DNA of the CDR3: TGCAGCGTTGAAAACAGGGTGGTATTAAGCACAGATACGCAGTATTTT. Amino acid sequence: CSVENRVVLSTDTQYF.

This clone was observed a handful of times. The gene calls are TRBV14 and TRBJ1-6; tentative D call: TRBD1 (5 bases). The CDR3 loop spans 16 amino acids. Deletions cut 1 base from V and 5 bases from J, with 12 bases between. The germline CDR1 and CDR2 sequences are SGHDN and FVKESK. CDR3 in DNA: TGTGCCAGCAGCCAAGGTCTGGTGACAGATAATTCACCCCTCCACTTT. Translated: CASSQGLVTDNSPLHF.

Only a few counts were recorded for this clone. The rearrangement joins TRBV28 to TRBJ1-2; maybe TRBD1 (6 bases). The CDR3 covers 13 residues. The V end was cut by 4 bases, the J end by 8 bases, with 14 bases between. Germline CDR1 reads MDHEN; CDR2 reads SYDVKM. This CDR3 reads CASSSTGFEGYTF. The CDR3 nucleotides are TGTGCCAGCAGTTCGACAGGTTTCGAAGGCTACACCTTC.

This sequence joins TRBV20-1 and TRBJ1-5, with D unclear. The germline CDR1 and CDR2 sequences are DFQATT and SNEGSKA (reference sequence). The CDR3 loop spans 11 amino acids. Trimming took 0 bases from V and 11 from J, leaving 8 bases between them. The CDR3 is CSARDSTAQHF. The CDR3 DNA is TGCAGTGCTAGAGATTCCACGGCCCAGCATTTT.

This chain joins TRBV28 and TRBJ1-3, with TRBD1 identical over 9 bases. Germline loops: CDR1 MDHEN, CDR2 SYDVKM. The CDR3 runs to 16 residues. V was pared by 6 bases and J by 2 bases, with 8 bases of the junction left unmatched. The CDR3 sequence is CASSPGQGITGNTIYF. CDR3 nucleotide sequence: TGTGCCAGCAGCCCGGGACAGGGAATCACTGGAAACACCATATATTTT.

The genes are TRBV6-6 and TRBJ2-7, with TRBD1 matching 10 bases. This CDR3 is built from 15 residues. The V gene end was trimmed by 6 bases and the J gene end by 2 bases; junction bases not matched to a gene: 7. The germline V gene has CDR1 MNHNY and CDR2 SVGAGI (reference sequence). CDR3 sequence: CASRGPGTGAYEQYF. In DNA, the CDR3 is TGTGCCAGCAGAGGACCGGGGACAGGGGCCTACGAGCAGTACTTC.

J is TRBJ2-7 and V is TRBV5-1; 9 positions agree with TRBD1. The V and J ends lost 4 bases and 0 bases, in that order; junction bases with no gene match: 11. The CDR3 is made up of 17 amino acids. Germline V lookup: CDR1 SGHRS, CDR2 YFSETQ. This CDR3 is CASSPGTGKSSSYEQYF. In DNA, the CDR3 is TGCGCCAGCAGCCCGGGGACAGGGAAGTCCTCCTCCTACGAGCAGTACTTC.

About this clone itself: The junction and the germline gene differ at one end; a read error may be behind it. The rearrangement uses TRBV5-6 and TRBJ1-2; TRBD1 might be the D (6 bases). This CDR3 region has 13 residues. The germline V gene has CDR1 SGHDT and CDR2 YYEEEE. In DNA form, the CDR3 reads TGTGCCAGCAGCGGCCAGGGGTACTATGGCCACACCTTC. Translation: CASSGQGYYGHTF.

The J gene is TRBJ2-7, the V gene TRBV29-1, with TRBD2 matching over 7 bases. The CDR3 runs 12 residues. The V segment lost 6 bases and the J segment 5 bases; nucleotides outside the gene matches: 7. The germline V gene encodes CDR1 SQVTM and CDR2 ANQGSEA. The CDR3 region has the DNA TGCAGCGTCATGACTAGCACCCACGAGCAGTACTTC. Amino acids: CSVMTSTHEQYF.

The V gene is TRBV28, the J gene TRBJ2-2, with 7 bases matching TRBD1. Losses at the gene ends were 6 bases for V and 0 bases for J; bases not matched to a gene: 4. Per the germline V gene, CDR1 is MDHEN and CDR2 is SYDVKM. There are 15 residues in the CDR3. The CDR3, as DNA: TGTGCCAGCAGCGTAACAGGGGCGAACACCGGGGAGCTGTTTTTT. This encodes CASSVTGANTGELFF.

This clone occurred once. The J gene is TRBJ1-1, the V gene TRBV25-1; D is uncertain. CDR3 length equals 11 residues. V shed 4 bases and J shed 8 bases, with 8 bases lying between them. Germline V gives CDR1 MGHDK, CDR2 SYGVNS. DNA of the CDR3: TGTGCCAGCAGTGCACTGGAAGAAGCTTTCTTT. This translates into CASSALEEAFF.

This clone showed up just a few times. The gene calls are TRBV5-1 and TRBJ2-7; maybe TRBD1 (7 bases). CDR1 is SGHRS and CDR2 is YFSETQ in the germline V gene. The CDR3 spans 15 residues. V was pared by 4 bases and J by 0 bases, with 14 bases between. For the CDR3, the DNA is TGCGCCAGCAGCGGGGGGACAGATTCCTCCTACGAGCAGTACTTC. Translating it yields CASSGGTDSSYEQYF.

The chain links TRBV29-1 to TRBJ2-7, with D maybe TRBD2 (6 bases). The V gene's germline CDR1 is SQVTM and CDR2 ANQGSEA. Trimming took off 1 base at V and 6 bases at J, with 10 bases between the two ends. The CDR3 runs 12 residues. CDR3 amino acids: CSVEGLGSEQYF. CDR3 DNA: TGCAGCGTTGAAGGACTAGGAAGCGAGCAGTACTTC.

This rearrangement joins TRBV5-1 to TRBJ2-5, with 7 bases fitting TRBD2. The CDR3 has 16 amino acids. From germline, CDR1 is SGHRS and CDR2 YFSETQ. Losses at the gene ends were 0 bases for V and 5 bases for J; bases not matched to a gene: 10. CDR3 amino acids: CASSLDGREVGETQYF. Written as DNA, the CDR3 is TGCGCCAGCAGCTTGGATGGTCGGGAGGTAGGGGAGACCCAGTACTTC.

The V call is TRBV5-1, the J call TRBJ1-4, with TRBD1 matching over 10 bases. CDR3 size: 17 residues. Trimming at V came to 0 bases and at J to 5 bases, leaving 7 bases not matched to a gene. Germline CDR1 and CDR2: SGHRS and YFSETQ. The CDR3 DNA is TGCGCCAGCAGCTTGGGGGGACAGGGGACGACGAATGAAAAACTGTTTTTT. Amino acid sequence: CASSLGGQGTTNEKLFF.

The chain has TRBV5-4 and TRBJ1-2; the match to TRBD1 covers 9 bases. CDR1 is SGHNT, CDR2 YYREEE, per germline (reference sequence). The CDR3 loop spans 13 amino acids. Trimming took 10 bases from V and 3 from J; bases not matched to a gene: 7. CDR3 sequence (DNA): TGTGCCTCCACAGGGGGCAGGGACTATGGCTACACCTTC. Translating it yields CASTGGRDYGYTF.

Here the CDR3 DNA reads TGTGCCAGCAGTTACTCGTCCGGAGCCCCATCCTACGAGCAGTACTTC. Its translation: CASSYSSGAPSYEQYF. This rearrangement joins TRBV6-5 to TRBJ2-7; D is unresolved. CDR3 size: 16 residues. Per germline, CDR1 MNHEY and CDR2 SVGAGI. V dropped 0 bases and J dropped 1 base, with 13 bases sitting between them.

This clone was seen only a few times. V is TRBV7-8 and J is TRBJ2-7; TRBD2 matches at 13 bases. Germline CDR1 reads SGHVS; CDR2 reads FQNEAQ. The ends lost 6 bases at V and 1 base at J; junction bases unmatched: 6. The CDR3 totals 16 residues. This CDR3 reads CASRQTSGGSSYEQYF. In DNA form, the CDR3 reads TGTGCCAGCAGGCAGACTAGCGGGGGGAGTTCCTACGAGCAGTACTTC.

This chain uses TRBV19 with TRBJ2-2, with 8 bases matching TRBD2. The germline gives CDR1 LNHDA, CDR2 SQIVND (reference sequence). This CDR3 region has 14 residues. The V and J ends lost 6 bases and 3 bases, in that order; junction bases with no gene match: 3. This chain's CDR3 is CASSQTSDTGELFF. CDR3 nucleotides: TGTGCCAGTAGCCAGACTAGCGACACCGGGGAGCTGTTTTTT. Looking up the rest from reference TRBV19 and TRBJ2-2 gives the full variable domain: DGGITQSPKYLFRKEGQNVTLSCEQNLNHDAMYWYRQDPGQGLRLIYYSQIVNDFQKGDIAEGYSVSREKKESFPLTVTSAQKNPTAFYLCASSQTSDTGELFFGEGSRLTVL.

This chain links TRBV7-3 with TRBJ1-5, with 8 bases that match TRBD1. This CDR3 region has 19 residues. J was trimmed by 4 bases and V by 4 bases; bases with no gene match: 18. The V gene's germline CDR1 is SGHTA and CDR2 FQGTGA. CDR3 coding DNA: TGTGCCAGCAGCTCCCCGCTAGGACAGGGACCCCTTCTTAATCAGCCCCAGCATTTT. It encodes CASSSPLGQGPLLNQPQHF.

The chain employs TRBV30 and TRBJ1-1; 11 nucleotides match TRBD1. Unmatched junction bases numbered 7, after V lost 1 base and J lost 6 bases. Germline V gives CDR1 GTSNPN, CDR2 SVGIG (reference sequence). The length of the CDR3 is 15 residues. CDR3 in DNA: TGTGCCTGGAGTGGGACAGGGGGCTATTATTCTGAAGCTTTCTTT. As protein: CAWSGTGGYYSEAFF.

V and J are TRBV4-1 and TRBJ1-2; D uncertain. Trimming took off 0 bases at V and 7 bases at J, with 12 bases between the two ends. Germline values: CDR1 MGHRA, CDR2 YSYEKL. This CDR3 comprises 14 residues. CDR3 coding DNA: TGCGCCAGCAGCCAAGATCCACCGATTGGTGGCTACACCTTC. It yields the protein CASSQDPPIGGYTF.